Listed below are T cell receptor beta chains from one sample, sequenced in a study of shared clonotypes between healthy human individuals. Generated by immunoSEQ multiplex PCR, the TCRdb table keeps only in-frame clones and is missing some. The table records 1,100,000 or so clones, 75% to 85% of them present only once. Sequenced: memory CD4+ T cells from PBMCs. These TCRs come from a man aged 18 to 35 in good health. Some clones in this sample may be carry-over from other donors' samples. Each CDR3 is given without its conserved first and last residue.

V: TRBV2
J: TRBJ1-6
CDR3: ASQTGVRYNSPLH

V: TRBV28
J: TRBJ2-2
CDR3: ASSWRLPNTGELF

V: TRBV6-1
J: TRBJ1-1
CDR3: ASRPKRATEAF

V: TRBV7-3
J: TRBJ2-7
CDR3: ASSLSGGRGNYEQY

V: TRBV5-1
J: TRBJ1-2
CDR3: ASSLTVNYGYT

V: TRBV6-4
J: TRBJ2-6
CDR3: ASSDTRSGANVLT

V: TRBV28
J: TRBJ1-1
CDR3: ASSLAGAGTEAF

V: TRBV19
J: TRBJ2-3
CDR3: ASSQLAGVGDTQY

V: TRBV5-1
J: TRBJ2-7
CDR3: ASSSYAGHSYEQY

V: TRBV6-6
J: TRBJ1-5
CDR3: ASSYSGRNQPQH

V: TRBV19
J: TRBJ2-3
CDR3: ASSKDTDTQY

V: TRBV9
J: TRBJ2-1
CDR3: ASSGRGRGSYNEQF

V: TRBV5-6
J: TRBJ2-6
CDR3: ASSLRGNGANVLT

V: TRBV18
J: TRBJ2-3
CDR3: ASSPRLTSDTQY

V: TRBV7-3
J: TRBJ1-2
CDR3: ASSLTGGYGYT

V: TRBV5-4
J: TRBJ2-5
CDR3: ASSPLASGGETQY

V: TRBV4-2
J: TRBJ2-1
CDR3: ASNQRGLENEQF

V: TRBV15
J: TRBJ2-2
CDR3: ATSRRGLAGGVTGELF

V: TRBV5-6
J: TRBJ2-5
CDR3: ASSGRQGGWETQY

V: TRBV14
J: TRBJ1-2
CDR3: ASSQFRSGYT

V: TRBV5-4
J: TRBJ2-2
CDR3: ASSPDRALTGELF

V: TRBV5-5
J: TRBJ2-1
CDR3: ASSLRGPDEQF

V: TRBV7-6
J: TRBJ2-5
CDR3: ASSLGAAASGSVGTQY

V: TRBV9
J: TRBJ1-1
CDR3: ASSAQDRAYTEAF

V: TRBV4-1
J: TRBJ1-2
CDR3: ASSQPETGNYGYT

V: TRBV28
J: TRBJ1-2
CDR3: ASRPRQGAGNGYT

V: TRBV2
J: TRBJ1-5
CDR3: ASMEGNRNQPQH

V: TRBV7-9
J: TRBJ2-5
CDR3: ASSLGQGPTQETQY

V: TRBV28
J: TRBJ1-5
CDR3: ASSSVRNQPQH

V: TRBV6-1
J: TRBJ2-7
CDR3: ASSPQLLGGAEQY

V: TRBV6-6
J: TRBJ1-5
CDR3: ASSYSRSGGNQPQH

V: TRBV2
J: TRBJ1-2
CDR3: ASSEDSTNYGYT

V: TRBV27
J: TRBJ2-3
CDR3: ASSALRTSGKGFTDTQY

V: TRBV7-9
J: TRBJ2-3
CDR3: ASSSSRADTQY

V: TRBV9
J: TRBJ1-5
CDR3: ASSRLGSNQPQH

V: TRBV30
J: TRBJ2-1
CDR3: AWSAPGLAGGGVNEQF

V: TRBV11-2
J: TRBJ1-1
CDR3: ASEGGLHTEAF

V: TRBV11-2
J: TRBJ2-1
CDR3: ASSSGLAGLDEQF

V: TRBV11-2
J: TRBJ2-7
CDR3: ASSPMSGGYEQY

V: TRBV6-5
J: TRBJ1-2
CDR3: ASSYSVEYSSYGYT

V: TRBV6-6
J: TRBJ2-1
CDR3: ASRDLTYNEQF

V: TRBV7-6
J: TRBJ1-1
CDR3: ASSLVALTEAF

V: TRBV28
J: TRBJ2-3
CDR3: ASGGERGTQY

V: TRBV29-1
J: TRBJ2-1
CDR3: SVRRFSGSYNEQF

V: TRBV7-9
J: TRBJ2-3
CDR3: ASSLKGAHTDTQY

V: TRBV28
J: TRBJ1-2
CDR3: ASNLATGPTLGYGYT

V: TRBV2
J: TRBJ2-5
CDR3: ASNTQQDQETQY

V: TRBV2
J: TRBJ1-1
CDR3: ASTVPFTMNTEAF

V: TRBV5-1
J: TRBJ2-7
CDR3: ASSSPGVGEQY

V: TRBV7-8
J: TRBJ2-7
CDR3: ASSLARLVGIYEQY

V: TRBV18
J: TRBJ2-1
CDR3: ASSPETSGLGGQF

V: TRBV11-3
J: TRBJ1-1
CDR3: ASSLEEGTEAF

V: TRBV6-6
J: TRBJ2-7
CDR3: ASSYPSRRSDEQY

V: TRBV28
J: TRBJ1-2
CDR3: ASSSYGYT

V: TRBV28
J: TRBJ2-1
CDR3: ASSTLWGGRGHNEQF